One sample yielded the 21 T cell receptor beta chains listed below, sequenced in a study of blood T cell repertoires in COVID-19 (dated by TCRdb to about 2020). The receptor library was made with the immunoSEQ multiplex PCR assay. Held by TCRdb, this immuneACCESS table contains in-frame sequences only and omits some clones. Under half of the omission traces to an unresolved V gene where checked; the cause of the rest is unknown. The sample includes some 290,000 clones, with 85% to 90% observed a single time. More than 9% of the sample is held by the ten biggest clonotypes. The sequencing sample was made of PBMCs or T cells enriched from blood (not recorded which). The source is a woman in her 30s who had recovered from COVID-19.

The chain recombines TRBV7-9 with TRBJ2-5; 7 nucleotides agree with TRBD1. V was clipped by 4 bases and J by 2 bases; unmatched bases: 7. Germline V gene sequence: CDR1 SEHNR, CDR2 FQNEAQ (reference sequence). The CDR3 consists of 15 residues. The CDR3 reads CASSSPQTGQETQYF. DNA of the CDR3: TGTGCCAGCAGCTCGCCCCAGACAGGGCAAGAGACCCAGTACTTC. Full variable domain (missing parts from reference TRBV7-9 and TRBJ2-5): DTGVSQNPRHKITKRGQNVTFRCDPISEHNRLYWYRQTLGQGPEFLTYFQNEAQLEKSRLLSDRFSAERPKGSFSTLEIQRTEQGDSAMYLCASSSPQTGQETQYFGPGTRLLVL.

This clone was seen a single time. This chain joins TRBV5-1 and TRBJ1-2; perhaps TRBD1 as D (6 bases). CDR1 and CDR2 (germline): SGHRS, YFSETQ. Trimming took 5 bases from V and 6 from J, leaving 23 bases between them. The CDR3 covers 16 residues. This CDR3 is CASRDGTSTFGNGYTF. Written as DNA, the CDR3 is TGCGCCAGCAGGGACGGGACATCCACATTTGGCAATGGCTACACCTTC.

The genes are TRBV7-2 and TRBJ1-1; no firm D call. This CDR3 is built from 16 residues. Trimming pared 6 bases from V and 1 base from J, leaving 18 bases between. Germline assignment: CDR1 SGHTA and CDR2 FQGNSA. CDR3 sequence: CASRRAVSRENTEAFF. The CDR3 DNA reads as TGTGCCAGCAGGAGAGCGGTTTCCCGGGAGAACACTGAAGCTTTCTTT.

The chain joins TRBV7-2 to TRBJ2-3, with TRBD1 as a possible D gene (6 bases). Germline assignment: CDR1 SGHTA and CDR2 FQGNSA. Trimming stripped 1 base from V and 8 bases from J, with 16 bases between. CDR3 length equals 15 residues. The CDR3 spells CASSLEGGVRGTQYF. For the CDR3, the DNA is TGTGCCAGCAGCTTAGAAGGGGGAGTCAGGGGTACGCAGTATTTT.

V gene TRBV19 combines with J gene TRBJ2-5; D might be TRBD2 (5 bases). The CDR3 sequence is 13 residues long. Germline V gene data show CDR1 as LNHDA and CDR2 as SQIVND (reference sequence). V lost 5 bases, J lost 4 bases, and 11 bases lay in between. In DNA form, the CDR3 reads TGTGCCAGTAGTCCCCGGACTCGAGAGACCCAGTACTTC. Protein sequence: CASSPRTRETQYF.

The CDR3 sequence: CSVGGLGGNQPQHF. The CDR3 DNA reads as TGCAGCGTGGGGGGTTTGGGCGGTAATCAGCCCCAGCATTTT. This chain uses TRBV29-1 with TRBJ1-5, with D perhaps TRBD1 (5 bases). This CDR3 has 14 residues. V was pared by 6 bases and J by 4 bases, with 16 bases between. CDR1 and CDR2 (germline): SQVTM, ANQGSEA.

This clone was observed many times. V is TRBV10-3 and J is TRBJ2-2; D unclear. The CDR3 loop spans 17 amino acids. The V gene lost 0 bases and the J gene lost 0 bases, with 11 bases spanning the gap. Germline V gives CDR1 ENHRY, CDR2 SYGVKD. The CDR3 spells CAISESSVVSNTGELFF. Here the CDR3 DNA reads TGTGCCATCAGTGAGTCGTCGGTAGTATCGAACACCGGGGAGCTGTTTTTT.

The chain has TRBV29-1 and TRBJ2-1; the D is unclear. The CDR3 consists of 12 residues. V was clipped by 5 bases and J by 7 bases, with 12 bases between them. CDR1 is SQVTM, CDR2 ANQGSEA, per germline. The CDR3 reads CSVHRLRNEQFF. DNA of the CDR3: TGCAGCGTTCATAGACTGAGGAATGAGCAGTTCTTC.

V usage is TRBV12-3 or TRBV12-4 and J usage is TRBJ1-1; possible D gene TRBD1, 6 bases. The CDR3 consists of 13 residues. V shed 6 bases and J shed 2 bases, with 10 bases lying between them. CDR3 region: CASRQGINTEAFF. The CDR3 DNA sequence: TGTGCCAGCAGGCAGGGGATTAACACTGAAGCTTTCTTT.

Only a few counts were recorded for this clone. This sequence joins TRBV29-1 and TRBJ2-1; perhaps TRBD2 as D (5 bases). V lost 6 bases, J lost 9 bases, and 21 bases lay in between. This CDR3 region has 14 residues. The germline V gene encodes CDR1 SQVTM and CDR2 ANQGSEA. The CDR3: CSVPQDFVPVEQFF. The CDR3 DNA follows: TGCAGCGTGCCCCAGGACTTTGTGCCCGTTGAGCAGTTCTTC.

J is TRBJ2-1 and V is TRBV20-1, with 8 bases aligning to TRBD2. The CDR3 is made up of 16 amino acids. From germline, CDR1 is DFQATT and CDR2 SNEGSKA (reference sequence). V gave up 3 bases and J gave up 5 bases; unmatched junction bases: 12. CDR3: CSASAPLSGGDNEQFF. The CDR3 nucleotides are TGCAGTGCTAGTGCCCCCCTCTCGGGAGGGGACAATGAGCAGTTCTTC.

V is TRBV28 and J is TRBJ1-6; D is uncertain. The V end was cut by 2 bases, the J end by 8 bases, with 13 bases between. The CDR3 sequence is 15 residues long. The germline gives CDR1 MDHEN, CDR2 SYDVKM. The CDR3 reads CASSLLDGEDSPLHF. As DNA, the CDR3 is TGTGCCAGCAGTTTACTCGATGGAGAGGATTCACCCCTCCACTTT.

The chain uses TRBV7-6 and TRBJ2-7; 7 bases are a match to TRBD1. The germline V gene has CDR1 SGHVS and CDR2 FNYEAQ. The J segment lost 6 bases and the V segment lost 5 bases, leaving 13 bases of the junction unmatched. The CDR3 length is 15 residues. The CDR3 DNA follows: TGTGCCAGCAGCCCAATAGGCAGGGGGATGGGCGAGCAGTACTTC. This translates into CASSPIGRGMGEQYF.

CDR3 region: CASNSIRLANEQFF. In DNA, the CDR3 is TGTGCCAGCAATTCGATTCGGCTAGCGAATGAGCAGTTCTTC. The chain employs TRBV2 and TRBJ2-1, with D tentatively TRBD2 (6 bases). Trimming removed 7 bases from V and 7 bases from J, with 17 bases in between. Germline V gives CDR1 SNHLY, CDR2 FYNNEI. This CDR3 spans 14 amino acids.

The chain is built from TRBV7-2 and TRBJ2-7; no firm D call. The germline CDR1 and CDR2 sequences are SGHTA and FQGNSA. The CDR3 totals 14 residues. Trimming left V 5 bases short and J 0 bases short, with 11 bases between. This CDR3 reads CASSKERYSYEQYF. CDR3 DNA: TGTGCCAGCAGCAAAGAGAGATACTCCTACGAGCAGTACTTC. Full variable domain (rest looked up from reference TRBV7-2 and TRBJ2-7): GAGVSQSPSNKVTEKGKDVELRCDPISGHTALYWYRQSLGQGLEFLIYFQGNSAPDKSGLPSDRFSAERTGGSVSTLTIQRTQQEDSAVYLCASSKERYSYEQYFGPGTRLTVT.

The J gene is TRBJ2-1, the V gene TRBV9; a weak D match, TRBD2 (6 bases). The CDR3 sequence is 17 residues long. Germline lookup yields CDR1 SGDLS and CDR2 YYNGEE. V lost 0 bases and J 7 bases, leaving 20 bases between the germline ends. This chain's CDR3 is CASSVEVRELAANEQFF. For the CDR3, the DNA is TGTGCCAGCAGCGTAGAGGTTCGAGAACTAGCTGCTAATGAGCAGTTCTTC.

The CDR3 here is CASSLRDRAFGVHNEQFF. The DNA for the CDR3 is TGCGCCAGCAGCTTGAGGGACAGGGCCTTCGGGGTCCACAATGAGCAGTTCTTC. The chain is built from TRBV5-1 and TRBJ2-1; 9 bases line up with TRBD1. The CDR3 runs to 18 residues. Trimming removed 1 base from V and 5 bases from J; junction bases left unmatched: 13. Germline loops: CDR1 SGHRS, CDR2 YFSETQ.

In the case of this clone: Other DNA sequences within the sample encode an identical CDR3. CDR3 sequence (DNA): TGTGCCAGCAGTCTAGACAGGAGCAATCAGCCCCAGCATTTT. Translated: CASSLDRSNQPQHF. This chain joins TRBV6-5 and TRBJ1-5, with D possibly matching TRBD1 (6 bases). The V and J ends lost 5 bases and 1 base respectively, with 9 bases between them. CDR1 is MNHEY, CDR2 SVGAGI, per germline. The CDR3 extends over 14 amino acids.

The chain recombines TRBV11-2 with TRBJ2-3; a possible D gene is TRBD2 (6 bases). CDR1 and CDR2 (germline): SGHAT, FQNNGV. This CDR3 contains 15 residues. The V end lost 1 base, the J end lost 1 base, and 9 bases lay between the germline ends. CDR3 sequence reads: CASSLGASGTDTQYF. CDR3 bases: TGTGCCAGCAGCTTAGGGGCTAGCGGCACAGATACGCAGTATTTT. The variable domain in full, with the rest retrieved from reference TRBV11-2 and TRBJ2-3, is EAGVAQSPRYKIIEKRQSVAFWCNPISGHATLYWYQQILGQGPKLLIQFQNNGVVDDSQLPKDRFSAERLKGVDSTLKIQPAKLEDSAVYLCASSLGASGTDTQYFGPGTRLTVL.

A word on this clone: One end of the junction fails to match germline, which may point to a read error. The chain uses TRBV5-8 and TRBJ2-7; D gene ambiguous. The CDR3 length is 10 residues. The germline CDR1 and CDR2 sequences are SGHTS and YDEGEE. CDR3 loop: CASSLHRTRF. The CDR3 coding sequence is TGTGCCAGCAGCTTGCACCGAACGCGCTTC.

The V and J genes are TRBV3-1 (or the pseudogene TRBV3-2) and TRBJ2-7; D gene ambiguous. Germline-derived CDR1 and CDR2 are LGHDT and YNNKEL (reference sequence). This CDR3 has 12 amino acids. Trimming stripped 0 bases from V and 5 bases from J, with 5 bases between. CDR3: CASSQDLHEQYF. CDR3 in DNA: TGTGCCAGCAGCCAAGATCTCCACGAGCAGTACTTC.